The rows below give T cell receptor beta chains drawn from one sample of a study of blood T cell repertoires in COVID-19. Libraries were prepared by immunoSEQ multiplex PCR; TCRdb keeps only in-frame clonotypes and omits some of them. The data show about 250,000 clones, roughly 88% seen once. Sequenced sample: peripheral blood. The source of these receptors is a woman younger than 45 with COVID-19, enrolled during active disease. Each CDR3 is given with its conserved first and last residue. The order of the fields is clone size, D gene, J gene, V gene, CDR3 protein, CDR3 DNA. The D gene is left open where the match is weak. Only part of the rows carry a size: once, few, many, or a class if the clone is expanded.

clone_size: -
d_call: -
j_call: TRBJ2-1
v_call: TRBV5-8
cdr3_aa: CASNKYKDSRNEQFF
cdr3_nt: TGTGCCAGCAACAAATACAAGGACTCTAGGAATGAGCAGTTCTTC

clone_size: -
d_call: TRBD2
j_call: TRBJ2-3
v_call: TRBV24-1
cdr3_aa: CATGTTSGSTDTQYF
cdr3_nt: TGTGCCACCGGAACGACTAGCGGGAGCACAGATACGCAGTATTTT

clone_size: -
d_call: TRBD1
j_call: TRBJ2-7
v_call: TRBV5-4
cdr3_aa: CASSPGTGGYEQYF
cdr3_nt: TGTGCCAGCAGCCCCGGGACAGGGGGCTACGAGCAGTACTTC

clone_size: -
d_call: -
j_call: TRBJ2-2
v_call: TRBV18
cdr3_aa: CASSPNKGTGELFF
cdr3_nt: TGTGCCAGCTCACCCAATAAGGGGACCGGGGAGCTGTTTTTT

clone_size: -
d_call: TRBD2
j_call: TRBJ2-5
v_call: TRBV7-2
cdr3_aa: CASSRRGEQETQYF
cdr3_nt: TGTGCCAGCAGCCGCCGGGGGGAGCAAGAGACCCAGTACTTC

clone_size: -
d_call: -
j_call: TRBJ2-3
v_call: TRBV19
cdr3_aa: CASSIGTSTDTQYF
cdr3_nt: TGTGCCAGTAGTATAGGGACAAGCACAGATACGCAGTATTTT

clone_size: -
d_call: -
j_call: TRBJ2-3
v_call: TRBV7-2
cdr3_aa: CASSPPLAPSTDTQYF
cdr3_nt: TGTGCCAGCAGCCCCCCCCTAGCGCCTAGCACAGATACGCAGTATTTT

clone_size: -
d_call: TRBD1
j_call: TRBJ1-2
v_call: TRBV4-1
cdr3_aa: CASFRQGHGYTF
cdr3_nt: TGCGCCAGCTTTAGACAGGGCCATGGCTACACCTTC

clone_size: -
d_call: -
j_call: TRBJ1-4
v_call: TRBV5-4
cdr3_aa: CASSLAGDREKLFF
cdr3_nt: TGTGCCAGCAGCTTGGCGGGTGACCGAGAAAAACTGTTTTTT

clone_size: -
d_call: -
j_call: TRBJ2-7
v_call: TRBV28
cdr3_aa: CASSPQGLGYEQYF
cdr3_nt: TGTGCCAGCAGTCCCCAGGGCCTTGGGTACGAGCAGTACTTC

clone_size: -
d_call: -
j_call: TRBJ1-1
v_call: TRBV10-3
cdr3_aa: CAIIAGDPMNTEAFF
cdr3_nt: TGTGCCATCATAGCAGGGGACCCCATGAACACTGAAGCTTTCTTT

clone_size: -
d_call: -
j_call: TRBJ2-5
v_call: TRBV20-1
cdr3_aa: CSATIGETQYF
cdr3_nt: TGCAGTGCGACTATAGGGGAGACCCAGTACTTC

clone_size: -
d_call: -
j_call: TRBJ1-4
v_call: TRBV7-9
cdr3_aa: CASSPPGVGEKLFF
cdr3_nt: TGTGCCAGCAGCCCCCCAGGGGTCGGCGAAAAACTGTTTTTT

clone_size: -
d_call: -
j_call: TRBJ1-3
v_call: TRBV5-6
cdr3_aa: CASRPAMREFTSGNTIYF
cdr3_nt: TGTGCCAGCAGACCCGCTATGAGGGAGTTTACCTCTGGAAACACCATATATTTT

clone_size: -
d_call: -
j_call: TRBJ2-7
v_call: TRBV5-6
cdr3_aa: CASSPRGTSYEQYF
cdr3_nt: TGTGCCAGCAGCCCGCGGGGTACCTCCTACGAGCAGTACTTC

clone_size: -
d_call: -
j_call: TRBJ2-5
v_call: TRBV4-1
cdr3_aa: CASSPRSGETQYF
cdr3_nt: TGCGCCAGCAGCCCTCGGTCTGGAGAGACCCAGTACTTC

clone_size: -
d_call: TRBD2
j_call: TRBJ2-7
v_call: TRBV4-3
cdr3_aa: CASSHQRTSGSQYF
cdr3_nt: TGCGCCAGCAGCCACCAGAGGACTAGCGGGTCTCAGTACTTC

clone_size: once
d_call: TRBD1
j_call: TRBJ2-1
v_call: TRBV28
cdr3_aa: CASSHRGQSYNEQFF
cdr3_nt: TGTGCCAGCAGTCACAGGGGGCAATCGTACAATGAGCAGTTCTTC

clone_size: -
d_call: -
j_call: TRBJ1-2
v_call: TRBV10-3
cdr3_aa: CAISESSPNYGYTF
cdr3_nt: TGTGCCATCAGTGAGTCAAGCCCTAACTATGGCTACACCTTC

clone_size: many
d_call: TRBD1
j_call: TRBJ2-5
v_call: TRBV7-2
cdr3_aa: CASSLRGTAQETQYF
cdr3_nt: TGTGCCAGCAGCTTAAGGGGGACAGCTCAAGAGACCCAGTACTTC

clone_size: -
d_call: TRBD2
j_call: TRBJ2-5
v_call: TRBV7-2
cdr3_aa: CASSLAQASGRETQYF
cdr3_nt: TGTGCCAGCAGCTTAGCGCAGGCTAGCGGGAGAGAGACCCAGTACTTC

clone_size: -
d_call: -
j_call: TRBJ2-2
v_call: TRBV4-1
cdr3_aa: CASSQEGGWGELFF
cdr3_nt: TGCGCCAGCAGCCAAGAGGGGGGTTGGGGGGAGCTGTTTTTT

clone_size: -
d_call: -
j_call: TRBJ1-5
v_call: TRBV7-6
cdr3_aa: CASSLALGGNQPQHF
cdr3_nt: TGTGCCAGCAGCTTAGCTTTGGGGGGGAATCAGCCCCAGCATTTT

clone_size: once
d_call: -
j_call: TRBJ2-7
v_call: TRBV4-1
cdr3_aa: CASSQEGLHSSYEQYF
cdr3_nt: TGCGCCAGCAGCCAAGAAGGTCTACACAGCTCCTACGAGCAGTACTTC

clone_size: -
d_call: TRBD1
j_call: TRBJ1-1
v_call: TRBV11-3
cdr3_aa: CASSTRGVRGTEAFF
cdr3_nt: TGTGCCAGCAGCACCAGGGGGGTCCGTGGCACTGAAGCTTTCTTT

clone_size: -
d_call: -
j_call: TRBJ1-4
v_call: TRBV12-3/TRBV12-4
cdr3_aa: CASRQSHNEKLFF
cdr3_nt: TGTGCCAGCAGACAGAGCCATAATGAAAAACTGTTTTTT

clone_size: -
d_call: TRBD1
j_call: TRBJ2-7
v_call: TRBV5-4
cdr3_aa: CASSLGGQGKGEQYF
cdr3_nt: TGTGCCAGCAGCTTGGGGGGACAGGGTAAAGGGGAGCAGTACTTC

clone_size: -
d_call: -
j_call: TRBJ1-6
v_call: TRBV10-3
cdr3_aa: CAISESTAGNSPLHF
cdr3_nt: TGTGCCATCAGTGAGTCCACGGCAGGAAATTCACCCCTCCACTTT

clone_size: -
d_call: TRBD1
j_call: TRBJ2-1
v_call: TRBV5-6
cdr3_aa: CASSWQGVNEQFF
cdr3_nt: TGTGCCAGCAGTTGGCAGGGGGTGAATGAGCAGTTCTTC

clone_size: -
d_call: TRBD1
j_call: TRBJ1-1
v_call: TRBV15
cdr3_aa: CATSRSLGQGNTEAFF
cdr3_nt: TGTGCCACCAGCAGATCCCTTGGACAGGGTAACACTGAAGCTTTCTTT

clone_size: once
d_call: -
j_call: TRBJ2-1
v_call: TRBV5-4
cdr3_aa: CASRSGGRGSSYNEQFF
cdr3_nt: TGTGCCAGCAGATCTGGGGGGCGGGGGAGCTCCTACAATGAGCAGTTCTTC

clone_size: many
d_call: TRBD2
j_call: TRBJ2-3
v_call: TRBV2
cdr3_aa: CASTVSGGPDTQYF
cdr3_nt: TGTGCCAGCACCGTGAGCGGGGGTCCCGATACGCAGTATTTT

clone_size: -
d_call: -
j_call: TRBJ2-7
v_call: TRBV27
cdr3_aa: CASSSLQGPGGYEQYF
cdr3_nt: TGTGCCAGCAGTAGTCTACAGGGCCCTGGGGGCTACGAGCAGTACTTC

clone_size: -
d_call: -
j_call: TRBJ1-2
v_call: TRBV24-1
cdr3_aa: CATSLPGGRDYTF
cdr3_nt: TGTGCCACCAGTTTGCCAGGAGGGCGAGACTACACCTTC

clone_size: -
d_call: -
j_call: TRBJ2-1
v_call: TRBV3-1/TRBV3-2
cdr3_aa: CASSPRDRGNEQFF
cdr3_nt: TGTGCCAGCAGTCCACGTGATCGGGGCAATGAGCAGTTCTTC

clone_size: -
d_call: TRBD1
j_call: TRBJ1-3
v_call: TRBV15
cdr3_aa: CATSWDSGSGNTIYF
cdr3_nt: TGTGCCACCAGCTGGGACAGCGGCTCTGGAAACACCATATATTTT

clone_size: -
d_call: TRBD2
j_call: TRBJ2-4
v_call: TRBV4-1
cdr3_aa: CASSPLSGGIKNIQYF
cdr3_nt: TGCGCCAGCAGCCCGCTAAGCGGGGGTATCAAAAACATTCAGTACTTC

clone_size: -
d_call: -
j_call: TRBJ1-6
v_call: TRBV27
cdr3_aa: CASSSDFQWSSYNSPLHF
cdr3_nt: TGTGCCAGCAGTTCCGATTTTCAGTGGAGCTCCTATAATTCACCCCTCCACTTT

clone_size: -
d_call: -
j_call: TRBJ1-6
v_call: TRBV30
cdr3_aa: CARAEGRAHNSPLHF
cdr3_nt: TGTGCCCGTGCTGAAGGGAGGGCCCATAATTCACCCCTCCACTTT

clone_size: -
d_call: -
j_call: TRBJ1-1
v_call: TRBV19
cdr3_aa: CASRLQGFLLNTEAFF
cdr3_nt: TGTGCCAGTAGGTTGCAGGGGTTCCTTCTGAACACTGAAGCTTTCTTT

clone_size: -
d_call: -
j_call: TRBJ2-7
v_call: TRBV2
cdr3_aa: CASSERGISSYEQYF
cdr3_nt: TGTGCCAGCAGTGAAAGGGGGATCAGCTCCTACGAGCAGTACTTC

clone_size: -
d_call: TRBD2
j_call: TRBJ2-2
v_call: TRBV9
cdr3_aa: CASSVGPRGVDTGELFF
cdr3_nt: TGTGCCAGCAGCGTAGGGCCCCGGGGGGTGGACACCGGGGAGCTGTTTTTT